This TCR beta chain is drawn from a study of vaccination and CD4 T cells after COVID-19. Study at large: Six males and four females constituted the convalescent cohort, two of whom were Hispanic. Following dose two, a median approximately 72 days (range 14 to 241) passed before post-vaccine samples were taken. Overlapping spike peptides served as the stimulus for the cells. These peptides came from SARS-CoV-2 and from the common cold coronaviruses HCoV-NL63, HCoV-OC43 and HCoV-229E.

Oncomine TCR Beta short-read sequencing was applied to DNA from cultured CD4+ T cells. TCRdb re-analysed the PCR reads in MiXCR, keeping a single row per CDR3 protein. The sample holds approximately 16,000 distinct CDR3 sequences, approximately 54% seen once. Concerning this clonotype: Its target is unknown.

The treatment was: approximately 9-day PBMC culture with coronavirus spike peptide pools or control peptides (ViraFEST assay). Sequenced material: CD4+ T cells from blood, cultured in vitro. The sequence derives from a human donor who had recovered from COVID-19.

CDR3 sequence: CASRKELGTDTQYF. The CDR3 DNA sequence: TGCGCCAGCAGGAAGGAATTGGGGACAGATACGCAGTATTTT. V and J are TRBV5-1 and TRBJ2-3; D ambiguous. V lost 5 bases and J 3 bases, leaving 13 bases between the germline ends. CDR1 and CDR2 (germline): SGHRS, YFSETQ. This CDR3 has 14 amino acids.